This TCR beta chain was identified during a study of CD8+CD57+ T cells in acquired aplastic anemia. This clonotype has a count of ten or more. Sequenced patients had shown CD8+CD57+ cell expansion by flow cytometry. The CDR3 spans 17 residues. Germline loops: CDR1 SGHRS, CDR2 YFSETQ. V trimming: 0 bases; J trimming: 3 bases; junction bases outside the gene matches: 10. TCR beta VDJ combinations and CDR3 sequences were profiled from genomic DNA. MiXCR, applied by TCRdb to the reads, yields one record per CDR3 protein. Among 160,000 or so distinct CDR3 sequences, around half were seen once, and the ten largest hold 0.85% to 1.2%.

The chain uses TRBV5-1 and TRBJ2-3; 7 positions match TRBD2. Material for sequencing was sorted CD4+, CD8+, or CD8+CD57+ T cells (not recorded which) from PBMCs. This receptor was identified in a human donor with aplastic anemia. The CDR3 nucleotides are TGCGCCAGCAGCTTGGTCCTGACTAGCTCTGGTACAGATACGCAGTATTTT. It encodes CASSLVLTSSGTDTQYF.